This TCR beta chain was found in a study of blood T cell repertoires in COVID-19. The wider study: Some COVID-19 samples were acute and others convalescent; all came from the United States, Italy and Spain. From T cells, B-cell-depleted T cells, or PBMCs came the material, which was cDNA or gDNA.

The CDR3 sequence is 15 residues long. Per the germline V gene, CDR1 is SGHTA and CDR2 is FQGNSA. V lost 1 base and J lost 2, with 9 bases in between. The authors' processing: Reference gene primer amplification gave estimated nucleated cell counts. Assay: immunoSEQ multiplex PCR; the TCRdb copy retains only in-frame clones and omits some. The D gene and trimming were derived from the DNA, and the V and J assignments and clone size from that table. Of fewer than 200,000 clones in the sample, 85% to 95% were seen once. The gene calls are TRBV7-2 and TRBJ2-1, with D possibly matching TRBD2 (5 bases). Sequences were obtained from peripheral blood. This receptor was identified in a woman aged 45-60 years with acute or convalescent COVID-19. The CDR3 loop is CASSLGGRPYNEQFF. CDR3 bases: TGTGCCAGCAGCTTAGGAGGGAGACCCTACAATGAGCAGTTCTTC.